Here is one T cell receptor (beta chain) with its context. Its antigen is not identified. This specimen belongs to a study of OX40 agonist ivuxolimab in advanced cancers. Study information: Two cutaneous melanoma patients and one hepatocellular carcinoma patient, three in all, had partial responses.

Study-wide results and limits: In the expanded peripheral T cells, antigen specificity was never determined.

Repertoires were generated with immunoSEQ multiplex PCR, while TCRdb's copy carries only in-frame clones and drops some. The table has around 73,000 clones, 75% to 90% seen once. Germline V gene data show CDR1 as SGDLS and CDR2 as YYNGEE. Trimming at V came to 3 bases and at J to 7 bases, leaving 4 bases not matched to a gene. The CDR3 consists of 15 residues. This specimen consisted of CD4+ or CD8+ T cells sorted from blood, obtained in a trial of the OX40 agonist ivuxolimab. The receptor was derived from an adult with an advanced solid tumor such as melanoma, head and neck, liver or kidney cancer. V is TRBV9 and J is TRBJ2-2, with 12 bases lining up with TRBD2. CDR3 region: CASSGTSGIIGELFF. The CDR3, as DNA: TGTGCCAGCAGCGGGACTAGCGGGATTATCGGGGAGCTGTTTTTT.